This paragraph covers one T cell receptor (beta chain) sequence. What antigen it recognizes has not been identified. No base qualities exist here, and no much larger clone lies one base off it. The data derive from a study of shared clonotypes between healthy human individuals (dated by TCRdb to 2020 to 2021). Some background on the complete study: The cohort included a few men and a couple of women between 18 and 49 years of age. Per donor, three plates each were used for CD4 naive and CD4 memory, two for CD8 naive, and one for CD8 memory. The study deeply sequenced blood TCR repertoires of several healthy adults to estimate repertoire size and the extent of clonotype sharing between individuals. Leukapheresis yielded between about 0.9 and 8.9 billion PBMCs per donor. Different laboratories and diverse techniques were used to prepare libraries and sequence TCR repertoires, to increase sequencing depth and limit assay-specific biases.

V is reduced by 3 bases and J by 10 bases, leaving a spacing of 19 bases between them. Reading the germline V gene gives CDR1 SQVTM and CDR2 ANQGSEA. The CDR3 spans 13 residues, from the cysteine through the phenylalanine. The DNA shown is the 39-base CDR3, in frame from base 1. CD8 naive samples were CD45RO-negative cells positively selected for CCR7, giving a CD45RA+CCR7+ population that excluded TemRA cells. The donors were healthy, HIV-negative adults who had no recently reported acute infections or vaccinations. Only Caucasian adults living in Nashville, Tennessee, USA were represented among the donors. Blood was collected by leukapheresis, and PBMCs were isolated by Ficoll-Histopaque density gradient centrifugation and then cryopreserved in liquid nitrogen vapor phase. Analytical flow cytometry was used to check the purity and quantity of each magnetically sorted T cell population. Genomic DNA was isolated from each sorted fraction and quantified by UV absorbance on a Nanodrop 2000c.

Paper-wide results and their limitations: Because the study included a small number of donors, the genetic and exposure-history diversity represented was limited. Clonotypes shared by all four sorted-subset donors showed higher generation probabilities than non-shared clonotypes. Sharing across a few donors was observed for around 5% of naive CD4, about 4% of naive CD8, 2% to 2.5% of memory CD4, and about 0.39% of memory CD8 clonotypes. Incomplete sequencing was indicated by rarefaction of sorted-subset datasets, despite the large sequencing depth. Pairwise subsampling led to the expectation that sequencing depth would affect the degree of clonotype sharing among donors. Larger estimated clonotype richness was generally found for naive subsets than for memory subsets. Sampling was restricted to blood, and TCR repertoires in tissue are likely to differ from TCR repertoires in blood.

Using the deep immunoSEQ assay, TCR CDR3 regions were amplified from genomic DNA by multiplex PCR. Genomic DNA extracted from each cell subset was distributed evenly over all wells of several immunoSEQ 96-well plates, and each plate served as one replicate. For sorted subsets, approximately 210 ng of genomic DNA, equivalent to 30,000 or so T cell genomes, went into each replicate PCR. The purified libraries were quantified using a Qubit 3.0 fluorometer, sized with a Bioanalyzer 2100, and then quantified again using the KAPA Library Quantification kit. Every immunoSEQ 96-well plate was sequenced on a separate single-read 150-cycle Illumina NextSeq 550 flow cell. Per the authors' processing: The immunoSEQ output contained only junctional sequences without quality scores, so filtering could not match that applied to full-length reads. Sequences were annotated with PyIR, a Python wrapper for IgBLAST v1.9, and V/J genes and CDR3 were assigned using IMGT germline references. Reads were removed for weak V/J assignments (E-value above 1e-6), missing CDR3, stop codons, out-of-frame junctions, or ambiguous translated residues. V3J clonotypes were defined as sequences sharing an identical inferred V gene, J gene, and CDR3 amino acid sequence. Percentage overlap between repertoires was calculated by dividing the number of shared unique clonotypes by the size of the smaller repertoire. Repertoire richness was assessed with RTK rarefaction, the Chao1 estimator, and Recon v2.1 estimates of unobserved clonotypes. OLGA was used to compute generation probabilities for all TCRbeta clonotypes that the gDNA method yielded from four donors. TCRdb took this table from immuneACCESS and kept in-frame rearrangements with V and J called. Such tables lack part of the clones; where checked against another copy, unresolved V genes explain under half of the gap, and the rest is unexplained. Clone size and V and J calls were adopted from that table, with D and trimming inferred from the DNA. The table for this sample lists around 610,000 clones; 90% to 97% of them were counted only once. Jointly, the top ten make up around 0.1% of the sample.

This receptor chain uses TRBV29-1 and TRBJ2-7; the D gene is possibly TRBD1 or TRBD2, with 6 bases matching each. Material: naive CD8+ T cells sorted from blood. The label giving this sample's cell subset or site can be read as: CD45RA+CCR7+. This clonotype originated in a woman in her 30s in good health. The CDR3 region reads CSVDQGTQNSQYF. In nucleotide form, the sequence is TGCAGCGTTGACCAGGGGACTCAAAACTCCCAGTACTTC.